A single sample is the source of the 5 T cell receptor beta chains below, sequenced in a study of blood T cell repertoires in COVID-19. Produced via immunoSEQ multiplex PCR; TCRdb's table is partial and in-frame only. The sample holds about 130,000 clones; 60% to 85% are singletons and the top ten take roughly 20%. What was sequenced was peripheral blood. Source of these receptors: a man aged 80 or over with acute or convalescent COVID-19.

V usage is TRBV3-1 (or the pseudogene TRBV3-2) and J usage is TRBJ1-6; D might be TRBD1 (5 bases). The CDR3 spans 17 residues. Deletions cut 0 bases from V and 7 bases from J, with 16 bases between. Germline lookup yields CDR1 LGHDT and CDR2 YNNKEL (reference sequence). CDR3: CASSQEGVRGGNSPLHF. The CDR3 bases are TGTGCCAGCAGCCAAGAGGGAGTGAGGGGAGGGAATTCACCCCTCCACTTT.

The chain employs TRBV4-1 and TRBJ2-5; D gene unclear. V shed 0 bases and J shed 2 bases, with 10 bases lying between them. This CDR3 comprises 15 residues. The V gene's germline CDR1 is MGHRA and CDR2 YSYEKL. CDR3 residues: CASSQDQVGQETQYF. Written as DNA, the CDR3 is TGCGCCAGCAGCCAAGATCAGGTGGGTCAAGAGACCCAGTACTTC.

The gene calls are TRBV10-3 and TRBJ1-1, with a possible D match to TRBD1 (5 bases). Trimming took off 11 bases at V and 2 bases at J, with 18 bases between the two ends. The CDR3 extends over 14 amino acids. Germline lookup yields CDR1 ENHRY and CDR2 SYGVKD. The CDR3 sequence: CASAPARANTEAFF. The CDR3 DNA follows: TGTGCCTCGGCCCCCGCCAGGGCTAACACTGAAGCTTTCTTT.

The chain carries TRBV27 and TRBJ2-7, with D possibly matching TRBD2 (5 bases). Germline CDR1 and CDR2: MNHEY and SMNVEV (reference sequence). V lost 6 bases, J lost 6 bases, and 21 bases lay in between. The CDR3 extends over 15 amino acids. This CDR3 reads CASRSLKGGRGEQYF. The CDR3 coding sequence is TGTGCCAGCAGGTCGCTGAAAGGAGGTAGAGGCGAGCAGTACTTC.

The CDR3 spells CASSFGQGINSPLHF. The CDR3, as DNA: TGTGCCAGCAGCTTCGGACAGGGAATTAATTCACCCCTCCACTTT. The V gene is TRBV7-9, the J gene TRBJ1-6; TRBD1 matches 8 bases. The V gene end was trimmed by 3 bases and the J gene end by 6 bases; junction bases not matched to a gene: 4. The germline V gene has CDR1 SEHNR and CDR2 FQNEAQ (reference sequence). The CDR3 length is 15 residues.